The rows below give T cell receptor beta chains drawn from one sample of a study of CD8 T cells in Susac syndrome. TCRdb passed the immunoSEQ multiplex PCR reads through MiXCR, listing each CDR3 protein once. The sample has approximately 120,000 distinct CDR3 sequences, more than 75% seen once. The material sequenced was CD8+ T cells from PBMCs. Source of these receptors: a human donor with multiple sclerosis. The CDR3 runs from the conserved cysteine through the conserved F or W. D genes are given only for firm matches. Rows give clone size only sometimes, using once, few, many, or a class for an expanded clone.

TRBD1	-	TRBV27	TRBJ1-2	CASSLGRGQVYGYTF	TGTGCCAGCAGTTTAGGCAGGGGGCAGGTCTATGGCTACACCTTC
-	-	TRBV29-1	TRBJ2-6	CSVPDSPGGLLGSGANVLTF	TGCAGCGTTCCGGACAGCCCTGGAGGGTTACTAGGGTCTGGGGCCAACGTCCTGACTTTC
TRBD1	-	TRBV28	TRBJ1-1	CASRMWDRTSHAFF	TGTGCCAGTAGGATGTGGGACAGGACGTCCCATGCTTTCTTT
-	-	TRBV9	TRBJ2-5	CASSVDRRQETQYF	TGTGCCAGCAGCGTAGACCGCAGACAAGAGACCCAGTACTTC
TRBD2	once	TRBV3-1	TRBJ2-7	CASSHWEGFSYEQYF	TGTGCCAGCAGCCACTGGGAGGGATTCTCCTACGAGCAGTACTTC
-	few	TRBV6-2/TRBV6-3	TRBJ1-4	CASSLGQTNPTNEKLFF	TGTGCCAGCAGTCTTGGACAGACGAATCCGACTAATGAAAAACTGTTTTTT
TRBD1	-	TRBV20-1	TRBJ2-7	CSAPGQGGEQYF	TGCAGTGCTCCCGGACAGGGCGGCGAGCAGTACTTC
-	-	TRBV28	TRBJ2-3	CASSLAGNTDTQYF	TGTGCCAGCAGTTTAGCCGGCAACACAGATACGCAGTATTTT
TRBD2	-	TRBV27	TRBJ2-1	CASSVGPSGLGPNNEQFF	TGTGCCAGCAGTGTCGGCCCTAGCGGCCTGGGACCGAACAATGAGCAGTTCTTC
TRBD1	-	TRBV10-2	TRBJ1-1	CASSGAGTGRYMGTEAFF	TGCGCCAGCAGCGGAGCCGGGACAGGGCGATATATGGGCACTGAAGCTTTCTTT